The clone carrying this TCR beta chain was observed many times. Its matching antigen is unknown. Quantitative 5'-RACE with molecular barcodes generated TCR beta libraries. Each CDR3 protein is one row after TCRdb ran MiXCR on the 5' RACE reads. The sample yields around 150,000 distinct CDR3 sequences, around 45% seen once. V lost 5 bases to trimming and J lost 3 bases; unmatched junction nucleotides: 6. The CDR3 has 15 residues. Germline CDR1 and CDR2: MDHEN and SYDVKM. The sample belongs to a study of CD8 T cells in ankylosing spondylitis. Study-wide findings and caveats: With a CD8+ phenotype, disease-linked clones were relatively rare in peripheral blood. Some of the motif variants had earlier been found in reactive arthritis patients' fluid and blood.

This clonotype was obtained from a male donor with ankylosing spondylitis. The sequenced sample was synovial fluid, either unsorted or a sorted T cell fraction (not recorded which). The chain is built from TRBV28 and TRBJ2-1; TRBD1 matches at 8 bases. This chain's CDR3 is CASSRTGTVYNEQFF. As DNA, the CDR3 is TGTGCCAGCAGTAGGACAGGGACCGTCTACAATGAGCAGTTCTTC. Filled out from reference TRBV28 and TRBJ2-1, the complete variable domain reads DVKVTQSSRYLVKRTGEKVFLECVQDMDHENMFWYRQDPGLGLRLIYFSYDVKMKEKGDIPEGYSVSREKKERFSLILESASTNQTSMYLCASSRTGTVYNEQFFGPGTRLTVL.